This is a list of T cell receptor beta chains from one sample in a study of shared clonotypes between healthy human individuals. TCRdb's table, derived via immunoSEQ multiplex PCR, lists solely in-frame clones and lacks some. Of roughly 2.5 million clones listed, 85% to 95% were seen once; the top ten hold around 0.14%. Material for sequencing was naive CD4+ T cells sorted from blood. These receptors all come from a man between 18 and 35 years old in good health. The CDR3 runs from the conserved cysteine through the conserved F or W. Fields, in order: D gene, V gene, clone size, J gene, CDR3 DNA, CDR3 protein. The D gene is left open where the match is weak. Expanded clones get a size class; other rows say once, few or many, or leave the size out.

.	TRBV14	.	TRBJ1-2	TGTGCCAGCAGCCAATGGAACGGCTATGGCTACACCTTC	CASSQWNGYGYTF
.	TRBV5-1	.	TRBJ2-3	TGCGCCAGCAGTCCCGGTTCAGGGCGGAATACGCAGTATTTT	CASSPGSGRNTQYF
TRBD1	TRBV6-1	.	TRBJ1-1	TGTGCCAGCAGTGAACGGGGACAGGGAAAGAAGAACACTGAAGCTTTCTTT	CASSERGQGKKNTEAFF
.	TRBV7-2	.	TRBJ2-3	TGTGCCAGCAGTAAGCGGGCAGATACGCAGTATTTT	CASSKRADTQYF
.	TRBV6-1	.	TRBJ1-5	TGTGCCAGCACTAGACTCGGGGATAGCAATCAGCCCCAGCATTTT	CASTRLGDSNQPQHF
.	TRBV27	.	TRBJ2-5	TGTGCCAGCAGTTTTCGATGGAGTGTGGAGACCCAGTACTTC	CASSFRWSVETQYF
.	TRBV19	.	TRBJ1-5	TGTGCCAGTAGTATCGACATAGGTCAGCCCCAGCATTTT	CASSIDIGQPQHF
TRBD2	TRBV6-5	.	TRBJ2-7	TGTGCCAGCTTAGCGGGGGCGCCCACCTACGAGCAGTACTTC	CASLAGAPTYEQYF
TRBD1	TRBV7-2	.	TRBJ1-3	TGTGCCAGCAGCTCCCAAGGGACAGTCTCTGGAAACACCATATATTTT	CASSSQGTVSGNTIYF
.	TRBV5-1	.	TRBJ2-2	TGCGCCAGCAGCCCTGGGGGCGGGTCGAACACCGGGGAGCTGTTTTTT	CASSPGGGSNTGELFF
.	TRBV7-9	.	TRBJ1-2	TGTGCCAGCAGCCGATCTGGAAGTATCTATGGCTACACCTTC	CASSRSGSIYGYTF
.	TRBV21-1	.	TRBJ2-3	TGTGCCAGCAGCCCCCGGGTCCCAAGGGATACGCAGTATTTT	CASSPRVPRDTQYF
.	TRBV5-5	.	TRBJ1-2	TGTGCCAGCAGCATCTCGGCAGGCAACTATGGCTACACCTTC	CASSISAGNYGYTF
TRBD1	TRBV5-1	once	TRBJ2-5	TGCGCCAGCAGCTTGGGGACAGGCCTCGTCCAAGAGACCCAGTACTTC	CASSLGTGLVQETQYF
TRBD1	TRBV4-3	.	TRBJ1-4	TGCGCCAGCAGCCGGGTACAGGGGGCTAATGAAAAACTGTTTTTT	CASSRVQGANEKLFF
TRBD2	TRBV18	.	TRBJ2-7	TGTGCCAGCTCAGCGGGGGGTTCCGTGAGCGAGCAGTACTTC	CASSAGGSVSEQYF
TRBD1	TRBV6-6	.	TRBJ1-1	TGTGCCAGCAGTCAAGGACAGGGAGAAGCTTTCTTT	CASSQGQGEAFF
.	TRBV6-5	.	TRBJ1-2	TGTGCCAGCAGTACAAACAGGGCTGTCACCTTC	CASSTNRAVTF
.	TRBV5-1	once	TRBJ1-1	TGCGCCAGCAGTGCCGGGACCGAGAACACTGAAGCTTTCTTT	CASSAGTENTEAFF
.	TRBV29-1	.	TRBJ1-3	TGCAGCGTTGACACCATTGGAAACACCATATATTTT	CSVDTIGNTIYF
.	TRBV11-3	.	TRBJ1-1	TGTGCCAGCAGCTTGCAGGGACTGGATACTGAAGCTTTCTTT	CASSLQGLDTEAFF
TRBD2	TRBV30	.	TRBJ2-1	TGTGCCTGGAGTGTAAGGGGCGGGGGTATATACAATGAGCAGTTCTTC	CAWSVRGGGIYNEQFF
TRBD2	TRBV27	.	TRBJ2-1	TGTGCCAGCAGTTTATCTCGGACTAGCGGACATGAGCAGTTCTTC	CASSLSRTSGHEQFF